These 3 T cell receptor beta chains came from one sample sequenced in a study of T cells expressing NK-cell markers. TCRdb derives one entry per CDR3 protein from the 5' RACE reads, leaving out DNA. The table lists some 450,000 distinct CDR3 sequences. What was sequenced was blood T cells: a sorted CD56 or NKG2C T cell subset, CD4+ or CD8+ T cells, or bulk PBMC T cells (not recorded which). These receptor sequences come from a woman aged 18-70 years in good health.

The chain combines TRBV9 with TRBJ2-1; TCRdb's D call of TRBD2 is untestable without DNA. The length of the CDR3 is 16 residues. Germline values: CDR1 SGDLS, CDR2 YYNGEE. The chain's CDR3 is CASSVGSKRGENEQFF.

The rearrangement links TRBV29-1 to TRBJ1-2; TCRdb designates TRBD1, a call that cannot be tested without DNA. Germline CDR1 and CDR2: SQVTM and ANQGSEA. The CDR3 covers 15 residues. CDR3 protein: CSVEDVRQGDYGYTF.

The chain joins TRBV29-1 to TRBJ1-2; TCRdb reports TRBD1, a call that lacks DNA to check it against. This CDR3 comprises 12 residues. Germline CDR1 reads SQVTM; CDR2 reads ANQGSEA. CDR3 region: CSVSWDIYGYTF.